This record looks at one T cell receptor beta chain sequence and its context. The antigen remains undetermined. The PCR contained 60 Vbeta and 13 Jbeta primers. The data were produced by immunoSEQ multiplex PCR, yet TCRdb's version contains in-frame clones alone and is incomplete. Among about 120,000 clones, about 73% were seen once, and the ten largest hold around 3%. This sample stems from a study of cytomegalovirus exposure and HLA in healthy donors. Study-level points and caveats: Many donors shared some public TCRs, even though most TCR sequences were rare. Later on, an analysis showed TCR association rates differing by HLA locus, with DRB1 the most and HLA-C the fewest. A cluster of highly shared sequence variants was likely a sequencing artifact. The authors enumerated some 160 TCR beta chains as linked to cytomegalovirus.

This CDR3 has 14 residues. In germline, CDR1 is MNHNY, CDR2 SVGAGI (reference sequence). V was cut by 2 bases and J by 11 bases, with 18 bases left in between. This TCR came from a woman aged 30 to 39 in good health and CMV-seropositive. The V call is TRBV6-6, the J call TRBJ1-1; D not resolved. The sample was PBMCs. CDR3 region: CASSYLTAGAGAFF. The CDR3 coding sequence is TGTGCCAGCAGTTACCTCACCGCGGGCGCGGGGGCTTTCTTT.